This is a list of T cell receptor beta chains from one sample in a study of cytomegalovirus exposure and HLA in healthy donors. Profiled with immunoSEQ multiplex PCR; TCRdb holds only in-frame clones, not every one. The table includes about 160,000 clones, roughly 79% detected once. The specimen sequenced was PBMCs. The receptor set was obtained from a man aged 35-49 years in good health and CMV-seronegative. Both conserved end residues are part of each CDR3. The order of the fields is CDR3 length, V gene, clone size, J gene, D gene, CDR3 protein, CDR3 DNA. The D gene is left open where the match is weak. Expanded clones get a size class; other rows say once, few or many, or leave the size out.

length: 15
V: TRBV11-2
size: -
J: TRBJ2-1
D: TRBD2
CDR3: CASSLVSGIYNEQFF
DNA: TGTGCCAGCAGCTTAGTTAGCGGGATATACAATGAGCAGTTCTTC

length: 15
V: TRBV27
size: -
J: TRBJ2-7
D: TRBD2
CDR3: CASSLSRTSGFEQYF
DNA: TGTGCCAGCAGTTTGAGTAGGACTAGCGGGTTCGAGCAGTACTTC

length: 12
V: TRBV7-2
size: -
J: TRBJ2-4
D: -
CDR3: CASLRDKGIQYF
DNA: TGTGCCAGCCTCCGGGACAAGGGCATTCAGTACTTC

length: 13
V: TRBV6-5
size: -
J: TRBJ2-3
D: TRBD1
CDR3: CASRGQQTDTQYF
DNA: TGTGCCAGCAGGGGACAGCAGACAGATACGCAGTATTTT

length: 14
V: TRBV29-1
size: -
J: TRBJ1-4
D: TRBD1
CDR3: CSGGGQGDNEKLFF
DNA: TGCAGCGGGGGTGGACAGGGCGATAATGAAAAACTGTTTTTT

length: 15
V: TRBV10-3
size: -
J: TRBJ2-1
D: TRBD2
CDR3: CAISLAGGDYNEQFF
DNA: TGTGCCATCAGTCTAGCGGGAGGGGACTACAATGAGCAGTTCTTC

length: 17
V: TRBV30
size: once
J: TRBJ1-1
D: -
CDR3: CAWSVHSGGDGLAEAFF
DNA: TGTGCCTGGAGTGTACACTCTGGGGGGGATGGTCTCGCTGAAGCTTTCTTT

length: 16
V: TRBV28
size: -
J: TRBJ1-5
D: TRBD1
CDR3: CASSLAGQANNQPQHF
DNA: TGTGCCAGCAGTTTAGCCGGACAGGCGAACAATCAGCCCCAGCATTTT

length: 11
V: TRBV10-3
size: -
J: TRBJ1-1
D: -
CDR3: CAGGVNTEAFF
DNA: TGTGCCGGAGGGGTGAACACTGAAGCTTTCTTT

length: 15
V: TRBV28
size: few
J: TRBJ2-7
D: TRBD1
CDR3: CASIRDRGSSYEQYF
DNA: TGTGCCAGCATCCGGGACAGGGGGAGCTCCTACGAGCAGTACTTC

length: 16
V: TRBV18
size: -
J: TRBJ2-7
D: TRBD2
CDR3: CASSRTSGEGSYEQYF
DNA: TGTGCCAGCTCCCGGACTAGCGGGGAAGGGTCCTACGAGCAGTACTTC

length: 17
V: TRBV27
size: -
J: TRBJ2-2
D: TRBD2
CDR3: CASSLIPGLGYSGELFF
DNA: TGTGCCAGCAGTTTAATACCGGGACTAGGTTACTCCGGGGAGCTGTTTTTT

length: 12
V: TRBV2
size: -
J: TRBJ1-1
D: -
CDR3: CVSTGDNTEAFF
DNA: TGTGTGAGCACCGGGGATAACACTGAAGCTTTCTTT

length: 16
V: TRBV28
size: once
J: TRBJ1-2
D: -
CDR3: CASSLAGAGIHYGYTF
DNA: TGTGCCAGCAGTTTGGCAGGGGCAGGGATTCACTATGGCTACACCTTC

length: 13
V: TRBV30
size: -
J: TRBJ1-1
D: -
CDR3: CAWSEYRGTEAFF
DNA: TGTGCCTGGAGCGAGTATCGGGGGACTGAAGCTTTCTTT

length: 15
V: TRBV9
size: -
J: TRBJ1-3
D: TRBD1
CDR3: CASSPGTDSGNTIYF
DNA: TGTGCCAGCAGCCCCGGGACAGACTCTGGAAACACCATATATTTT

length: 13
V: TRBV28
size: -
J: TRBJ2-7
D: -
CDR3: CASSYPGDHEQYF
DNA: TGTGCCAGCAGTTACCCGGGGGACCACGAGCAGTACTTC

length: 14
V: TRBV7-8
size: once
J: TRBJ2-5
D: -
CDR3: CASSLAGAQETQYF
DNA: TGTGCCAGCAGCTTAGCAGGGGCCCAAGAGACCCAGTACTTC

length: 17
V: TRBV5-5
size: -
J: TRBJ1-3
D: -
CDR3: CASSLGTTGLSGNTIYF
DNA: TGTGCCAGCAGCTTGGGTACCACAGGGTTATCTGGAAACACCATATATTTT

length: 14
V: TRBV7-3
size: -
J: TRBJ1-1
D: -
CDR3: CASSWRVMNTEAFF
DNA: TGTGCCAGCAGCTGGAGGGTCATGAACACTGAAGCTTTCTTT

length: 17
V: TRBV7-2
size: -
J: TRBJ2-3
D: TRBD2
CDR3: CASSSSLAGESTDTQYF
DNA: TGTGCCAGCAGCTCCTCATTAGCGGGAGAGTCCACAGATACGCAGTATTTT

length: 16
V: TRBV18
size: -
J: TRBJ1-5
D: TRBD1
CDR3: CASSPRGQGRGQPQHF
DNA: TGTGCCAGCTCACCGAGGGGACAGGGGCGAGGCCAGCCCCAGCATTTT

length: 15
V: TRBV11-2
size: few
J: TRBJ2-1
D: -
CDR3: CASSSRTTGYNEQFF
DNA: TGTGCCAGCAGCTCGCGGACCACGGGGTACAATGAGCAGTTCTTC

length: 16
V: TRBV7-9
size: -
J: TRBJ2-7
D: TRBD2
CDR3: CASSPAEGLVAYEQYF
DNA: TGTGCCAGCAGCCCGGCGGAGGGACTAGTTGCCTACGAGCAGTACTTC

length: 16
V: TRBV27
size: -
J: TRBJ2-3
D: TRBD2
CDR3: CASSVIPTSGPDTQYF
DNA: TGTGCCAGCAGCGTCATCCCGACTAGCGGCCCAGATACGCAGTATTTT

length: 14
V: TRBV6-1
size: -
J: TRBJ1-1
D: -
CDR3: CASTEGGRFTEAFF
DNA: TGTGCCAGCACCGAAGGGGGACGGTTCACTGAAGCTTTCTTT